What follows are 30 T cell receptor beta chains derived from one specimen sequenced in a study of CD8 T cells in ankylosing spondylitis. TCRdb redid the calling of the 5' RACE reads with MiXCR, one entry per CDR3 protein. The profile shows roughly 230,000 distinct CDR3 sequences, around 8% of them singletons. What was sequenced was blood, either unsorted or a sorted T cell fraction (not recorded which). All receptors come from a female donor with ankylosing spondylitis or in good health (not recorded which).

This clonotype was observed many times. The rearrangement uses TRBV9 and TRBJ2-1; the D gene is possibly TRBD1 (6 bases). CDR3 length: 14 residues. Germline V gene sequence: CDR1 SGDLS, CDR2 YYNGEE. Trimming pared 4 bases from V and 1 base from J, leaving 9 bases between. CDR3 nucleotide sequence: TGTGCCAGCAGCAAGGGGGTGTCCTACAATGAGCAGTTCTTC. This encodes CASSKGVSYNEQFF.

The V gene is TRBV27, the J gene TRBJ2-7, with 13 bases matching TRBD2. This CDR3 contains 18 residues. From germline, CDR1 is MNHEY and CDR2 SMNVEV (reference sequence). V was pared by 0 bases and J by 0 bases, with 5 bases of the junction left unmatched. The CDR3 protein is CASSLSGLAGLSSYEQYF. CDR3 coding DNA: TGTGCCAGCAGTTTATCGGGACTAGCGGGACTAAGCTCCTACGAGCAGTACTTC.

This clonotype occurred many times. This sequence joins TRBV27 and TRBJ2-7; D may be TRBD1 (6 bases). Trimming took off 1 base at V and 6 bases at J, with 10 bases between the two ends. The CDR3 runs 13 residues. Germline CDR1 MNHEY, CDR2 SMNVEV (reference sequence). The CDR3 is CASSLLQGLEQYF. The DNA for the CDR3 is TGTGCCAGCAGTTTATTACAGGGTCTCGAGCAGTACTTC.

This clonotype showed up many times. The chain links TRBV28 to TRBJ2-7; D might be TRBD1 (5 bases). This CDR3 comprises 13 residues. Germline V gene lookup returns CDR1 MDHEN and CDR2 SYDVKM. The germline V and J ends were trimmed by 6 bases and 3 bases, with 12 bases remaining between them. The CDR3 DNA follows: TGTGCCAGCAGAAAGACAGCCTACTACGAGCAGTACTTC. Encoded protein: CASRKTAYYEQYF.

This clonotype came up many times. The CDR3 bases are TGTGCCAGCTGTAGACCGGGGGGTACGCTGTCCGAGCAGTACTTC. Translating it yields CASCRPGGTLSEQYF. The chain links TRBV12-3 or TRBV12-4 to TRBJ2-7, with 7 nucleotides matching TRBD2. The V and J ends lost 8 bases and 6 bases, in that order; junction bases with no gene match: 16. This CDR3 region has 15 residues.

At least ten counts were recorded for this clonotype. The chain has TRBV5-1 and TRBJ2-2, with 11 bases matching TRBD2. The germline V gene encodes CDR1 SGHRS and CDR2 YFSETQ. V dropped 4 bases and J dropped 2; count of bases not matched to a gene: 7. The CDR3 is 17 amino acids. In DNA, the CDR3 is TGCGCCAGCAGCATGCGGACTAGCGGGTCTAACACCGGGGAGCTGTTTTTT. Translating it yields CASSMRTSGSNTGELFF.

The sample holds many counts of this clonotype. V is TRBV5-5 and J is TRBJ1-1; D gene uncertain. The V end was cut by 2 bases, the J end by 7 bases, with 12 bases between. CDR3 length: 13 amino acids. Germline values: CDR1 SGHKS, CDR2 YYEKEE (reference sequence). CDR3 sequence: CASSFSMTDEAFF. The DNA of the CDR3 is TGTGCCAGCAGCTTTAGTATGACGGATGAAGCTTTCTTT.

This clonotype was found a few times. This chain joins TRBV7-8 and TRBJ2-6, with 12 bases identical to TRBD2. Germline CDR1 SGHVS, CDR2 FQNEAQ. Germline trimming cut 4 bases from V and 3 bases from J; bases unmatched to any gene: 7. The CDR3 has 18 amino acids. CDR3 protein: CASSYKTSGSLGANVLTF. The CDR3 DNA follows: TGTGCCAGCAGCTACAAGACTAGCGGGAGTCTTGGGGCCAACGTCCTGACTTTC. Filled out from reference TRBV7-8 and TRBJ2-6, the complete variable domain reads GAGVSQSPRYKVAKRGQDVALRCDPISGHVSLFWYQQALGQGPEFLTYFQNEAQLDKSGLPSDRFFAERPEGSVSTLKIQRTQQEDSAVYLCASSYKTSGSLGANVLTFGAGSRLTVL.

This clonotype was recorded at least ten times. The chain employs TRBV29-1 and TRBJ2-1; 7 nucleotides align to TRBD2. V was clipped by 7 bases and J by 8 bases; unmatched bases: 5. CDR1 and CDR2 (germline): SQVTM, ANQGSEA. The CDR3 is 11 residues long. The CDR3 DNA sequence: TGCAGCGGGGAGGGCCGGCATGAGCAGTTCTTC. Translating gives CSGEGRHEQFF.

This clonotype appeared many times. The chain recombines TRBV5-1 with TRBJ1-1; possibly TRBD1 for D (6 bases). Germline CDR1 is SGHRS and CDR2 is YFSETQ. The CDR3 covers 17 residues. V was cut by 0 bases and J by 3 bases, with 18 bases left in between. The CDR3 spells CASSLDPGGQGYTEAFF. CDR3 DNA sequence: TGCGCCAGCAGCTTGGATCCGGGTGGGCAGGGGTACACTGAAGCTTTCTTT.

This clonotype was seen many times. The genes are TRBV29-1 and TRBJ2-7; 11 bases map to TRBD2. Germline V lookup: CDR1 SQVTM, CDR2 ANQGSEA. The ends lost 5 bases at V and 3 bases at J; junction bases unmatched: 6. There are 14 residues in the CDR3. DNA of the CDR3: TGCAGCGTTCAACTGGGACTAGCGGACTACGAGCAGTACTTC. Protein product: CSVQLGLADYEQYF.

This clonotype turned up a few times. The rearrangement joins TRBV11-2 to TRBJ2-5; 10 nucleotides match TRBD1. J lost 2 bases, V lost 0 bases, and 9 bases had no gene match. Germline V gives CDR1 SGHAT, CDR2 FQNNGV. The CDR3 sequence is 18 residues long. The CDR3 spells CASSLDRGGTGEQETQYF. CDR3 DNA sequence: TGTGCCAGCAGCTTAGATCGGGGGGGGACAGGGGAACAAGAGACCCAGTACTTC. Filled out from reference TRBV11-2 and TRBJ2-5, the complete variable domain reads EAGVAQSPRYKIIEKRQSVAFWCNPISGHATLYWYQQILGQGPKLLIQFQNNGVVDDSQLPKDRFSAERLKGVDSTLKIQPAKLEDSAVYLCASSLDRGGTGEQETQYFGPGTRLLVL.

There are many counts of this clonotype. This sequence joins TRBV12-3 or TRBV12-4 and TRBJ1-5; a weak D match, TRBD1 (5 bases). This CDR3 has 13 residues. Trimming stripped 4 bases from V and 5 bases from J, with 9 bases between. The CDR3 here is CASSSGSHQPQHF. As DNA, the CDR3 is TGTGCCAGCAGTTCAGGGAGCCATCAGCCCCAGCATTTT.

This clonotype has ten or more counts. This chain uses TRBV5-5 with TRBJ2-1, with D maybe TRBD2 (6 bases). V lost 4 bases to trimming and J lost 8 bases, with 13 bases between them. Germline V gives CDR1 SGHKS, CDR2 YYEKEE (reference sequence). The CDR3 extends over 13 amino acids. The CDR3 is CASSPGLPHEQFF. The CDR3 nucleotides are TGTGCCAGCAGCCCGGGACTGCCCCATGAGCAGTTCTTC.

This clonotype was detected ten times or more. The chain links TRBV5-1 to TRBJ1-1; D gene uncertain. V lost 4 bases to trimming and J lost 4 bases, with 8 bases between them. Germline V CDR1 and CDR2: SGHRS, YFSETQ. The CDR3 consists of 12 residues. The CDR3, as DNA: TGCGCCAGCAGCCCTGGGGTCACTGAAGCTTTCTTT. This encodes CASSPGVTEAFF.

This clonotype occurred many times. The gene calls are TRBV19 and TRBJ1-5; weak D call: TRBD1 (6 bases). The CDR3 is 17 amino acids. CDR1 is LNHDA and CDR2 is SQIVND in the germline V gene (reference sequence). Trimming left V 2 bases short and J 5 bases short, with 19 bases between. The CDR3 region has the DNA TGTGCCAGTAGTATAAGGCCCTTCGGACAGAACTATCAGCCCCAGCATTTT. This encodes CASSIRPFGQNYQPQHF.

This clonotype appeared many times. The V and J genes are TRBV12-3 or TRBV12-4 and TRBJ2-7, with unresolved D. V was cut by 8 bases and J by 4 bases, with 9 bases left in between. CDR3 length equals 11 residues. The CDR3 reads CASCMGYEQYF. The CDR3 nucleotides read TGTGCCAGCTGCATGGGGTACGAGCAGTACTTC.

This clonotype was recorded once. This CDR3 reads CASSGGWGQPQHF. For the CDR3, the DNA is TGTGCCAGCAGCGGTGGGTGGGGTCAGCCCCAGCATTTT. The chain employs TRBV12-3 or TRBV12-4 and TRBJ1-5, with D unresolved. This CDR3 comprises 13 residues. Trimming removed 6 bases from V and 6 bases from J, with 12 bases in between.

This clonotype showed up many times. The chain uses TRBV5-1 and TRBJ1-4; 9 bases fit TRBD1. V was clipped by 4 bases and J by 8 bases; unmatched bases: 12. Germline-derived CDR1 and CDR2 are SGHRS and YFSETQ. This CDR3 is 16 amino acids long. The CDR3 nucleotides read TGCGCCAGCAGCCAAGGACCGGGACAGGGAGGAGAAAAACTGTTTTTT. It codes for CASSQGPGQGGEKLFF.

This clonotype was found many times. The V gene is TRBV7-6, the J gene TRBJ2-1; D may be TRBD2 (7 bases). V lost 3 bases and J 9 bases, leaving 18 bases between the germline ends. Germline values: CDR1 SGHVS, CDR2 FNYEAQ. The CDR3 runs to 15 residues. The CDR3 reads CASSFGLRRGGEQFF. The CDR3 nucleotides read TGTGCCAGCAGCTTCGGCCTTAGGAGGGGGGGTGAGCAGTTCTTC.

The CDR3 sequence is CASSLYRNMNTEAFF. The CDR3 DNA follows: TGTGCCAGCAGCTTATACAGGAACATGAACACTGAAGCTTTCTTT. The chain links TRBV7-2 to TRBJ1-1; tentative D call: TRBD1 (5 bases). The CDR3 sequence is 15 residues long. The germline CDR1 and CDR2 sequences are SGHTA and FQGNSA. The V and J ends lost 2 bases and 0 bases respectively, with 10 bases between them. The full variable domain, rest sourced from reference TRBV7-2 and TRBJ1-1, is GAGVSQSPSNKVTEKGKDVELRCDPISGHTALYWYRQSLGQGLEFLIYFQGNSAPDKSGLPSDRFSAERTGGSVSTLTIQRTQQEDSAVYLCASSLYRNMNTEAFFGQGTRLTVV.

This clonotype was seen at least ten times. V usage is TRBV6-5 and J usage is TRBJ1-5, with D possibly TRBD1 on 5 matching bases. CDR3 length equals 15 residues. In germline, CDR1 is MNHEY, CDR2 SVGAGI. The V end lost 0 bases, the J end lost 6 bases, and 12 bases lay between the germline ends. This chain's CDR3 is CASSYSGREGQPQHF. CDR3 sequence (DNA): TGTGCCAGCAGTTACTCCGGCAGGGAGGGTCAGCCCCAGCATTTT.

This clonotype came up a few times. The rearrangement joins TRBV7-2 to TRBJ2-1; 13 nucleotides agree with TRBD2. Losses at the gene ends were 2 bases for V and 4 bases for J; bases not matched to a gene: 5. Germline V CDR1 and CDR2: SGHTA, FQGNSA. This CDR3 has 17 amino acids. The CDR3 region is CASSLTSGRASYNEQFF. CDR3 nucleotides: TGTGCCAGCAGCTTAACTAGCGGGAGGGCCTCATACAATGAGCAGTTCTTC.

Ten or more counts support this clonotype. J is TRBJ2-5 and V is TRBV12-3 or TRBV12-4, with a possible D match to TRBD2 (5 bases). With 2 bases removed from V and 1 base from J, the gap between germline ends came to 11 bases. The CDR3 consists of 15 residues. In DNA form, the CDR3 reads TGTGCCAGCAGTTTAAACAACGGGGTCCAAGAGACCCAGTACTTC. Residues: CASSLNNGVQETQYF.

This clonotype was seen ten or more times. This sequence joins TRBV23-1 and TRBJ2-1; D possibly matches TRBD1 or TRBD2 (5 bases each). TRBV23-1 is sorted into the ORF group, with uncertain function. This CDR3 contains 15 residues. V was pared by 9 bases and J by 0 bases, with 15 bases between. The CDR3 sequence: CARKGTVSSYNEQFF. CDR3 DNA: TGCGCCAGGAAGGGGACCGTTAGCTCCTACAATGAGCAGTTCTTC.

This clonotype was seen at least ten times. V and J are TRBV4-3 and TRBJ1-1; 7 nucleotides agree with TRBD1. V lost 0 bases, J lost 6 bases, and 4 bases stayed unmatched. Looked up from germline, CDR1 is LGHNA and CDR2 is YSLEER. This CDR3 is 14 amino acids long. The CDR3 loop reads CASSQDHRGPEAFF. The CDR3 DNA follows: TGCGCCAGCAGCCAAGATCACAGGGGTCCTGAAGCTTTCTTT.

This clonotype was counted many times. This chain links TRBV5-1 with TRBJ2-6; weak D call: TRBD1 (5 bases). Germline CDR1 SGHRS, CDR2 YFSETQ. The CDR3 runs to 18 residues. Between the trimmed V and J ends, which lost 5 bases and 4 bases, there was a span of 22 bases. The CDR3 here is CASSSEAQGVLGANVLTF. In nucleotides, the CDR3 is TGCGCCAGCAGTTCAGAGGCCCAGGGTGTCTTAGGGGCCAACGTCCTGACTTTC.

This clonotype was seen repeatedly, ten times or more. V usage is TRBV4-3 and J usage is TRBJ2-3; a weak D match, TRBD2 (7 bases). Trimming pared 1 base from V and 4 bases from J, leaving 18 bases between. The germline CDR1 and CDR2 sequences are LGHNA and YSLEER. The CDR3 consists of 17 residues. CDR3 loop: CASSQGTGGPGPDTQYF. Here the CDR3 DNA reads TGCGCCAGCAGCCAAGGAACGGGGGGCCCGGGGCCAGATACGCAGTATTTT.

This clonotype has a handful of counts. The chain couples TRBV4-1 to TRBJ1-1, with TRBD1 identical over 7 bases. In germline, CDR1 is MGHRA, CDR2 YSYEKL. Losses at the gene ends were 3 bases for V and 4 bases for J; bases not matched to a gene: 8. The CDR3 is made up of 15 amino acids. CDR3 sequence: CASSQALGQSTEAFF. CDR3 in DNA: TGCGCCAGCAGCCAGGCTTTGGGACAGAGCACTGAAGCTTTCTTT.

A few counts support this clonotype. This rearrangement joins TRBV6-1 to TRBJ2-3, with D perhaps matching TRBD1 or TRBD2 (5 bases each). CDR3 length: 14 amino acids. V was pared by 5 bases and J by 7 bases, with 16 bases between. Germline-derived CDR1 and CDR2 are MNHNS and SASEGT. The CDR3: CASSPGASRHTQYF. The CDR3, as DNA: TGTGCCAGCAGTCCCGGGGCTAGCCGACATACGCAGTATTTT.